Each of the 16 T cell receptor beta chains below was sequenced from the same sample in a study of T-cell reconstitution after alpha-beta-depleted transplantation in children. The TCRbeta library was prepared with unique molecular identifiers. TCRdb reprocessed the PCR reads with MiXCR, giving one entry per CDR3 protein. The sample contains 350,000 to 500,000 distinct CDR3 sequences, 43% of which appear only once. The input for sequencing was PBMCs, taken before TCRalphabeta/CD19-depleted stem cell transplant. These TCRs come from a girl aged 2 to 10 with aplastic anemia, due to receive a stem cell transplant.

The CDR3 nucleotides are TGTGCCAGCATCATAAAACCTAATCAGCCCCAGCATTTT. Amino acid sequence: CASIIKPNQPQHF. This chain joins TRBV12-1 and TRBJ1-5. TRBV12-1 is annotated as a pseudogene. The CDR3 loop spans 13 amino acids.

In this sample, this clonotype turned up a few times. This sequence joins TRBV6-2 or TRBV6-3 and TRBJ1-2, with no clear D. Germline V gene sequence: CDR1 MNHEY, CDR2 SVGEGT. The CDR3 extends over 15 amino acids. V lost 5 bases and J lost 4, with 17 bases in between. CDR3 bases: TGTGCCAGCAGTCAAAAGGTCGGGGTCTTCTATGGCTACACCTTC. Amino acid sequence: CASSQKVGVFYGYTF.

CDR3 bases: TGCGCCAGCAGCTTTGAGGCAGCTAGCACAGATACGCAGTATTTT. Protein product: CASSFEAASTDTQYF. This sequence joins TRBV5-1 and TRBJ2-3; D is uncertain. CDR1 and CDR2 from the germline V gene are SGHRS and YFSETQ. The V end was cut by 2 bases, the J end by 0 bases, with 10 bases between. CDR3 length: 15 residues.

The chain is built from TRBV6-2 or TRBV6-3 and TRBJ2-7; 7 bases are shared with TRBD1. V lost 8 bases to trimming and J lost 2 bases; unmatched junction nucleotides: 6. The CDR3 is made up of 13 amino acids. In germline, CDR1 is MNHEY, CDR2 SVGEGT. CDR3 DNA: TGTGCCAGCTCCTGGGACAGCCCCTACGAGCAGTACTTC. Protein: CASSWDSPYEQYF.

V usage is TRBV28 and J usage is TRBJ2-3; 11 bases agree with TRBD2. V dropped 3 bases and J dropped 0; count of bases not matched to a gene: 5. This CDR3 comprises 17 residues. Germline V lookup: CDR1 MDHEN, CDR2 SYDVKM. The CDR3 DNA is TGTGCCAGCAGTTTGGCGGTAGCGGGGGGGAGCACAGATACGCAGTATTTT. This translates into CASSLAVAGGSTDTQYF.

CDR3 protein: CASSRMTGTGNEQYF. The CDR3 DNA is TGCGCCAGCAGCCGAATGACCGGGACAGGGAACGAGCAGTACTTC. The gene calls are TRBV4-1 and TRBJ2-7; 9 bases are shared with TRBD1. CDR3 length equals 15 residues. V lost 4 bases to trimming and J lost 5 bases; unmatched junction nucleotides: 9. Germline V lookup: CDR1 MGHRA, CDR2 YSYEKL.

This clonotype came up a few times. This rearrangement joins TRBV7-2 to TRBJ2-7, with 8 bases fitting TRBD1. Germline trimming cut 5 bases from V and 6 bases from J; bases unmatched to any gene: 6. The CDR3 totals 13 residues. Germline CDR1 and CDR2: SGHTA and FQGNSA. The CDR3: CASSQDRVGEQYF. The CDR3 nucleotides read TGTGCCAGCAGCCAGGACAGGGTTGGCGAGCAGTACTTC.

The chain couples TRBV3-1 to TRBJ1-4; D is unresolved. CDR3 length: 16 residues. Looked up from germline, CDR1 is LGHDT and CDR2 is YNNKEL (reference sequence). Trimming left V 1 base short and J 8 bases short, with 17 bases between. The CDR3, as DNA: TGTGCCAGCAGCCAAGTAATGTGGTCACTTCAGGAAAAACTGTTTTTT. This encodes CASSQVMWSLQEKLFF.

This clonotype was seen many times. The chain uses TRBV7-2 and TRBJ2-3; 8 nucleotides line up with TRBD2. From germline, CDR1 is SGHTA and CDR2 FQGNSA. Trimming cost V 3 bases and J 0 bases; bases outside gene matches: 8. CDR3 length equals 17 residues. CDR3 bases: TGTGCCAGCAGCTTGTGGGCTAGCGGGTGGAGCACAGATACGCAGTATTTT. Protein sequence: CASSLWASGWSTDTQYF. Full variable domain (rest looked up from reference TRBV7-2 and TRBJ2-3): GAGVSQSPSNKVTEKGKDVELRCDPISGHTALYWYRQSLGQGLEFLIYFQGNSAPDKSGLPSDRFSAERTGGSVSTLTIQRTQQEDSAVYLCASSLWASGWSTDTQYFGPGTRLTVL.

V gene TRBV18 combines with J gene TRBJ2-3; 7 positions match TRBD2. This CDR3 comprises 16 residues. Germline lookup yields CDR1 KGHSH and CDR2 LQKENI. J was trimmed by 5 bases and V by 3 bases; bases with no gene match: 11. The CDR3 region has the DNA TGTGCCAGCTCACCCGGTCCTAGCGGTCGGGAAGATACGCAGTATTTT. Residues: CASSPGPSGREDTQYF.

Remarks on this clonotype: A much larger clone lies one base from this, so it may be a read error. The chain combines TRBV12-3 or TRBV12-4 with TRBJ2-5; D perhaps matches TRBD2 (5 bases). The CDR3 runs 16 residues. The CDR3 DNA reads TGTGCCAGCAGTTTCTACCGAGCGACCCTCTGGGAGACCCACTACTTC. Translated: CASSFYRATLWETHYF.

A remark on this clonotype: This sequence may be a read error, since a much larger clone differs from it by one base. V is TRBV6-2 or TRBV6-3 and J is TRBJ2-3; D is unresolved. CDR1 is MNHEY, CDR2 SVGEGT, per germline. The V and J ends lost 2 bases and 1 base respectively, with 10 bases between them. This CDR3 has 15 residues. The CDR3 DNA is TGTGCCAGCAGTTACGGGCCACAGCGCACAGATACGCAGTATTTT. Its protein is CASSYGPQRTDTQYF.

In its sample, this clonotype was seen a few times. The gene calls are TRBV9 and TRBJ2-3; 10 nucleotides match TRBD1. CDR1 and CDR2 from the germline V gene are SGDLS and YYNGEE. Trimming cost V 4 bases and J 4 bases; bases outside gene matches: 9. The CDR3 runs 16 residues. CDR3 residues: CASSPRDRGSADTQYF. CDR3 DNA sequence: TGTGCCAGCAGCCCTCGGGACAGGGGAAGTGCAGATACGCAGTATTTT.

The chain recombines TRBV20-1 with TRBJ2-3; possible D gene TRBD2, 6 bases. V lost 5 bases to trimming and J lost 6 bases, with 18 bases between them. The CDR3 runs 14 residues. From germline, CDR1 is DFQATT and CDR2 SNEGSKA (reference sequence). The CDR3 coding sequence is TGCAGTGCTCACCCGGGGGTGGTGAAGGATACGCAGTATTTT. It specifies CSAHPGVVKDTQYF.

The V call is TRBV4-1, the J call TRBJ2-3; 8 nucleotides match TRBD2. CDR1 and CDR2 from the germline V gene are MGHRA and YSYEKL. The CDR3 length is 17 residues. After removal of 3 bases from V and 1 base from J, the junction contained 9 bases not matched to a gene. CDR3 protein: CASSQDLPAGGTDTQYF. The CDR3 DNA sequence: TGCGCCAGCAGCCAGGATTTGCCAGCGGGGGGCACAGATACGCAGTATTTT.

The J gene is TRBJ2-1, the V gene TRBV4-2, with D possibly matching TRBD2 (5 bases). Trimming removed 0 bases at V and 0 bases at J, with 12 bases between. CDR1 LGHNA and CDR2 YNFKEQ come from the germline V gene. CDR3 length: 17 residues. CDR3 sequence reads: CASSQDNSASSYNEQFF. The CDR3, as DNA: TGTGCCAGCAGCCAAGATAATAGCGCCAGCTCCTACAATGAGCAGTTCTTC.